The clone carrying this T cell receptor (beta chain) was seen a handful of times. This entry comes from a study of T cell clonotyping in hematopoietic cell transplantation. The data were produced by immunoSEQ multiplex PCR, yet TCRdb's version contains in-frame clones alone and is incomplete. Of over 45,000 clones in the sample, around 84% were seen once. The germline gives CDR1 GTSNPN, CDR2 SVGIG (reference sequence). CDR3 length: 12 amino acids. V was trimmed by 4 bases and J by 5 bases, leaving 8 bases between them. Time point given: recipient sample about 28 days before transplant, after cytoreduction.

The sequence derives from a man in his sixties with biphenotypic leukemia. Some clones in this sample may be carry-over from other donors' samples. This sequence joins TRBV30 and TRBJ1-4, with no clear D. This specimen consisted of peripheral blood mononuclear cells, obtained before stem cell transplant. CDR3 region: CAWTRLNEKLFF. The CDR3 DNA sequence: TGTGCCTGGACAAGACTAAATGAAAAACTGTTTTTT.